This paragraph reports one TCR beta chain. The table came from immunoSEQ multiplex PCR; TCRdb's copy has only in-frame clones and leaves some out. The sample carries roughly 18,000 clones, approximately 80% recorded once. The data stem from a study of PD-1 blockade in classical Hodgkin lymphoma. The time point denotes: cycle 4 day 1 (C4D1), after less than 7 weeks of nivolumab. Brentuximab vedotin exposure varied among the patients, all of whom had relapsed after autologous stem cell transplantation. This CDR3 has 14 residues. Germline loops: CDR1 MDHEN, CDR2 SYDVKM. Germline trimming cut 6 bases from V and 6 bases from J; bases unmatched to any gene: 7.

This receptor was taken from a human donor with classical Hodgkin lymphoma. This specimen consisted of peripheral blood mononuclear cells (PBMCs), obtained before the fourth cycle of nivolumab. The chain joins TRBV28 to TRBJ1-1; TRBD1 aligns across 10 bases. CDR3 nucleotide sequence: TGTGCCAGCAGGTCGACAGGGGGCAACGCTGAAGCTTTCTTT. As protein: CASRSTGGNAEAFF.